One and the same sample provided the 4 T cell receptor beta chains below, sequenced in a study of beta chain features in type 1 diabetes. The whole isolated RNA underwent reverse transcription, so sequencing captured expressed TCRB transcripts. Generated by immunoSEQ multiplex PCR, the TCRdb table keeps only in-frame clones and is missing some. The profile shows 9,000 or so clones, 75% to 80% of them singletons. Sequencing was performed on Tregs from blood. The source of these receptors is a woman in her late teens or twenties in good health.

The CDR3 here is CASSFYPTSGMTDTQYF. The CDR3 bases are TGTGCCAGCAGCTTTTATCCGACTAGCGGGATGACAGATACGCAGTATTTT. The chain joins TRBV11-2 to TRBJ2-3, with TRBD2 matching 11 bases. The J segment lost 3 bases and the V segment lost 3 bases, leaving 8 bases of the junction unmatched. Germline V CDR1 and CDR2: SGHAT, FQNNGV. There are 17 residues in the CDR3.

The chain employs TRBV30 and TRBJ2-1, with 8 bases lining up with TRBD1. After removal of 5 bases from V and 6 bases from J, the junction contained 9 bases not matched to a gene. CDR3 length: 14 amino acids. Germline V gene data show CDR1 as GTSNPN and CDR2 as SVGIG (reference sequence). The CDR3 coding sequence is TGTGCCTGGGCGAATTACGGACAGGGCAATGAGCAGTTCTTC. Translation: CAWANYGQGNEQFF.

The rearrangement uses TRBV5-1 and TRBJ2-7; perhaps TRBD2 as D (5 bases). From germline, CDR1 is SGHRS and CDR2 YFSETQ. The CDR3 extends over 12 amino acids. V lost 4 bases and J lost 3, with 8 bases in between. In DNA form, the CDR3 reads TGCGCCAGCAGCCGGGAAGGCTACGAGCAGTACTTC. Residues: CASSREGYEQYF.

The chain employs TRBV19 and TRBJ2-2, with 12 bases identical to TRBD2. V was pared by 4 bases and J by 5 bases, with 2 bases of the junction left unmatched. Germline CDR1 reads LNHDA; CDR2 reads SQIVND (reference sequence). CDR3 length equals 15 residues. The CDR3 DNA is TGTGCCAGTAGTAGACTAGCGGGAGTAACCGGGGAGCTGTTTTTT. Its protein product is CASSRLAGVTGELFF.